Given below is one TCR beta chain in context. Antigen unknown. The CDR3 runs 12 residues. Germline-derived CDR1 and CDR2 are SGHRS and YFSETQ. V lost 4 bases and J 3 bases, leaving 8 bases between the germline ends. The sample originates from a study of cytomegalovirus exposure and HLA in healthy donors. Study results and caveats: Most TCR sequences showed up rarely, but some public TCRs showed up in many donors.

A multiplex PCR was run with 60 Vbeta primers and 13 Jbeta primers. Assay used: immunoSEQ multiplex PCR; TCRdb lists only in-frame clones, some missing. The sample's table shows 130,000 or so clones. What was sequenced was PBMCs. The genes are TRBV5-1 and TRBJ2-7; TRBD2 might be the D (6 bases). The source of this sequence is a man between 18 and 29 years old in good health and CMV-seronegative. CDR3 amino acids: CASSGGIYEQYF. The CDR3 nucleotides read TGCGCCAGCAGCGGAGGGATCTACGAGCAGTACTTC.